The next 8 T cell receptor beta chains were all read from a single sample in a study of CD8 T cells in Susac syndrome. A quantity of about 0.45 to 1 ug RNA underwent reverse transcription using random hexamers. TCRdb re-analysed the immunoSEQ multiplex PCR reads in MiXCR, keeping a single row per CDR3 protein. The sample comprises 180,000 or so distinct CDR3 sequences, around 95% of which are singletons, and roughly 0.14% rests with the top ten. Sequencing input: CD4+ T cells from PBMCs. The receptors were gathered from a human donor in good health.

CDR3 sequence: CASSVGTGGTYNEQFF. The CDR3 region has the DNA TGTGCCAGCTCGGTTGGGACAGGGGGGACCTACAATGAGCAGTTCTTC. The rearrangement uses TRBV18 and TRBJ2-1; 11 bases match TRBD1. J gave up 2 bases and V 6 bases, and 6 bases lay outside the gene matches. Germline CDR1 and CDR2: KGHSH and LQKENI. The CDR3 extends over 16 amino acids.

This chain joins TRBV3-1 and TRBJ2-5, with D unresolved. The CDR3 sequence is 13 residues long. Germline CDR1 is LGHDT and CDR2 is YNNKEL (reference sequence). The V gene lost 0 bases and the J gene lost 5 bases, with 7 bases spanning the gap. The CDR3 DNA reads TGTGCCAGCAGCCAAGATTGGCTCGAGACCCAGTACTTC. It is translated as CASSQDWLETQYF.

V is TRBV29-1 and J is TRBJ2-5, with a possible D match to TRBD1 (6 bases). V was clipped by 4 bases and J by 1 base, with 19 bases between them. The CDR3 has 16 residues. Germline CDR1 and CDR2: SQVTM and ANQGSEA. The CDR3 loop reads CSVVKGQATVQETQYF. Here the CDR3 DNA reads TGCAGCGTTGTTAAGGGACAAGCGACCGTCCAAGAGACCCAGTACTTC. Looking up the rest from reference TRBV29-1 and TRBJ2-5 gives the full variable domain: SAVISQKPSRDICQRGTSLTIQCQVDSQVTMMFWYRQQPGQSLTLIATANQGSEATYESGFVIDKFPISRPNLTFSTLTVSNMSPEDSSIYLCSVVKGQATVQETQYFGPGTRLLVL.

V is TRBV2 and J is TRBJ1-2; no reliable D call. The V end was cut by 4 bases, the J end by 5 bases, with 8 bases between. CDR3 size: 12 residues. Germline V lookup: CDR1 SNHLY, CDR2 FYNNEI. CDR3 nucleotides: TGTGCCAGCAGTGTCTTTTTATATGGCTACACCTTC. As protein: CASSVFLYGYTF. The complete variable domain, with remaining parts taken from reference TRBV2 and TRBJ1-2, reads EPEVTQTPSHQVTQMGQEVILRCVPISNHLYFYWYRQILGQKVEFLVSFYNNEISEKSEIFDDQFSVERPDGSNFTLKIRSTKLEDSAMYFCASSVFLYGYTFGSGTRLTVV.

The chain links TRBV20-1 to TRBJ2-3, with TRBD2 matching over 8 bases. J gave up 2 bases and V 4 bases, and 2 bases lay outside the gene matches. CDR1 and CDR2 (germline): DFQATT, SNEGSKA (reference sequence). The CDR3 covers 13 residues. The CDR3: CSAKRGTTDTQYF. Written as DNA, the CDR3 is TGCAGTGCTAAGCGGGGGACCACAGATACGCAGTATTTT.

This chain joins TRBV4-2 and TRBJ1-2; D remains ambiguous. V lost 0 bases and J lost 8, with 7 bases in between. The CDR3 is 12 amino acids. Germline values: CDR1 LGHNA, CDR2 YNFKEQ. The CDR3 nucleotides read TGTGCCAGCAGCCAAGAAAGATACGGCTACACCTTC. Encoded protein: CASSQERYGYTF.

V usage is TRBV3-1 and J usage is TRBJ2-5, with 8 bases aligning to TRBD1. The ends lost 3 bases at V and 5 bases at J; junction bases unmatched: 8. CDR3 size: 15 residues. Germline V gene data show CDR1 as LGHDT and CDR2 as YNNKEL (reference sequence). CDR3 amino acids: CASSQRAGGGETQYF. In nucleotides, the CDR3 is TGTGCCAGCAGCCAGAGGGCAGGGGGCGGTGAGACCCAGTACTTC.

The CDR3 here is CASRQGVSYNSPLHF. CDR3 nucleotide sequence: TGTGCCAGCAGACAGGGGGTCTCCTATAATTCACCCCTCCACTTT. This chain connects TRBV6-5 to TRBJ1-6; 8 bases map to TRBD1. V shed 6 bases and J 0 bases; nucleotides not matched to a gene: 1. The germline V gene encodes CDR1 MNHEY and CDR2 SVGAGI. CDR3 length equals 15 residues.